Each of the 30 T cell receptor beta chains below was sequenced from the same sample in a study of identical twins. TCRdb reprocessed the 5' RACE reads via MiXCR and lists one record per CDR3 protein. The profile shows a few hundred thousand distinct CDR3 sequences, over 8.5% of them singletons. These data were likewise used in another study, on yellow fever vaccine responses in identical twins.

The sample comprised PBMCs. These receptors all stem from a woman under 30 in good health.

In its sample, this clonotype was seen many times. The rearrangement links TRBV4-1 to TRBJ2-1, with TRBD2 as a possible D gene (6 bases). The CDR3 extends over 17 amino acids. V lost 2 bases to trimming and J lost 10 bases, with 24 bases between them. CDR1 is MGHRA, CDR2 YSYEKL, per germline. DNA of the CDR3: TGCGCCAGCAGCCAAACCCCCGGAGGGTATGGAGGATTCGAGCAGTTCTTC. Translated, it gives CASSQTPGGYGGFEQFF.

This clonotype has only a few counts. CDR3 in amino acids: CSARDGLAGLYEQYF. CDR3 bases: TGCAGTGCTAGAGATGGCCTAGCGGGCCTCTACGAGCAGTACTTC. V is TRBV20-1 and J is TRBJ2-7; 8 nucleotides match TRBD2. The junction had 7 bases not matched to a gene; V was cut back by 0 bases and J by 3 bases. CDR3 size: 15 residues. CDR1 and CDR2 (germline): DFQATT, SNEGSKA (reference sequence).

This clonotype was counted ten times or more. The V call is TRBV4-2, the J call TRBJ2-3; 7 nucleotides align to TRBD2. CDR1 is LGHNA, CDR2 YNFKEQ, per germline. This CDR3 is 18 amino acids long. J was trimmed by 1 base and V by 4 bases; bases with no gene match: 14. The CDR3 loop is CASSPRASSSGGTDTQYF. In DNA, the CDR3 is TGTGCCAGCAGCCCTAGGGCATCCTCCAGCGGGGGCACAGATACGCAGTATTTT.

This clonotype was observed at least ten times. This chain links TRBV28 with TRBJ2-1; 8 positions agree with TRBD2. With V trimmed by 7 bases and J by 4 bases, 21 bases remained unmatched. Germline V lookup: CDR1 MDHEN, CDR2 SYDVKM. This CDR3 has 19 residues. The CDR3, as DNA: TGTGCCAGCACTGGATGGATATGGGAAAGCGGGAGCACTTACAATGAGCAGTTCTTC. This translates into CASTGWIWESGSTYNEQFF.

This clonotype came up many times. V usage is TRBV15 and J usage is TRBJ2-5; D perhaps matches TRBD1 (6 bases). The CDR3 is 16 residues long. Germline CDR1 is LNHNV and CDR2 is YYDKDF (reference sequence). Trimming left V 4 bases short and J 4 bases short, with 19 bases between. CDR3 sequence (DNA): TGTGCCACCAGCATTAACCTGGGACAAATGGTAGAGACCCAGTACTTC. Its protein is CATSINLGQMVETQYF.

Ten or more counts support this clonotype. The V call is TRBV29-1, the J call TRBJ1-1; possibly TRBD1 for D (5 bases). Deletions cut 6 bases from V and 1 base from J, with 12 bases between. Germline V gene lookup returns CDR1 SQVTM and CDR2 ANQGSEA. CDR3 length equals 13 residues. CDR3 DNA sequence: TGCAGCGTCCTAGGACAAACGAACACTGAAGCTTTCTTT. This sequence encodes CSVLGQTNTEAFF.

Only a few counts were recorded for this clonotype. The chain is built from TRBV4-3 and TRBJ2-3; possibly TRBD2 for D (6 bases). This CDR3 is built from 15 residues. Germline CDR1 reads LGHNA; CDR2 reads YSLEER. V shed 2 bases and J shed 1 base, with 10 bases lying between them. As DNA, the CDR3 is TGCGCCAGCAGCCAACCAGGGACTCGCACAGATACGCAGTATTTT. It encodes CASSQPGTRTDTQYF.

V is TRBV6-2 or TRBV6-3 and J is TRBJ2-2; TRBD1 might be the D (5 bases). V lost 2 bases and J lost 4, with 11 bases in between. The CDR3 extends over 15 amino acids. CDR1 is MNHEY, CDR2 SVGEGT, per germline. This CDR3 reads CASSYEDISTGELFF. The CDR3 DNA follows: TGTGCCAGCAGTTACGAGGACATTTCCACCGGGGAGCTGTTTTTT.

This chain joins TRBV7-2 and TRBJ1-1, with a weak D call TRBD1 (5 bases). The V end lost 4 bases, the J end lost 10 bases, and 16 bases lay between the germline ends. The CDR3 is 13 amino acids. Germline V gene data show CDR1 as SGHTA and CDR2 as FQGNSA. CDR3 DNA: TGTGCCAGCAGCTACGGGACCCACCAGGGAGCTTTCTTT. It translates to CASSYGTHQGAFF.

This clonotype appeared a few times. The V and J genes are TRBV20-1 and TRBJ2-7; tentatively, D is TRBD2 (6 bases). Trimming took 3 bases from V and 2 from J, leaving 17 bases between them. The germline V gene encodes CDR1 DFQATT and CDR2 SNEGSKA (reference sequence). CDR3 size: 15 residues. The CDR3 DNA sequence: TGCAGTGCTAGTAATTCTGGTAGCGGCGCCTACGAGCAGTACTTC. Its protein is CSASNSGSGAYEQYF.

This clonotype was seen a few times. The V gene is TRBV6-6, the J gene TRBJ2-1; D unclear. V was clipped by 11 bases and J by 8 bases, with 13 bases between them. Per germline, CDR1 MNHNY and CDR2 SVGAGI (reference sequence). The CDR3 loop spans 11 amino acids. The CDR3 loop is CAPPGADEQFF. The CDR3 DNA sequence: TGTGCCCCCCCCGGCGCGGATGAGCAGTTCTTC.

This clonotype turned up a few times. The chain is built from TRBV29-1 and TRBJ2-3; the D is unclear. The CDR3 is 12 amino acids. Germline values: CDR1 SQVTM, CDR2 ANQGSEA. V lost 3 bases to trimming and J lost 3 bases, with 7 bases between them. DNA for the CDR3: TGCAGCGTTGACCTTGGGACAGATACGCAGTATTTT. Translating gives CSVDLGTDTQYF.

This clonotype came up many times. The junction and the germline gene differ at one end; a read error may be behind it. The CDR3 nucleotides are TGTGCCAGCAGTTTGGGAGGGGCTGGGGCCAACGTCCTGACTTTC. Its protein is CASSLGGAGANVLTF. The chain recombines TRBV5-1 with TRBJ2-6; 7 bases are shared with TRBD2. The CDR3 is made up of 15 amino acids. Germline V gives CDR1 SGHRS, CDR2 YFSETQ. Complete variable domain (other parts from reference TRBV5-1 and TRBJ2-6): KAGVTQTPRYLIKTRGQQVTLSCSPISGHRSVSWYQQTPGQGLQFLFEYFSETQRNKGNFPGRFSGRQFSNSRSEMNVSTLELGDSALYLCASSLGGAGANVLTFGAGSRLTVL.

This clonotype appeared many times. This chain uses TRBV2 with TRBJ2-5; 7 nucleotides match TRBD1. Per the germline V gene, CDR1 is SNHLY and CDR2 is FYNNEI. V lost 6 bases, J lost 3 bases, and 7 bases stayed unmatched. The CDR3 contains 14 residues. CDR3 nucleotides: TGTGCCAGCAGCCCTATAGACAGGGAAGAGACCCAGTACTTC. This encodes CASSPIDREETQYF.

This clonotype was seen a few times. The chain links TRBV5-1 to TRBJ2-2, with 10 bases matching TRBD2. The CDR3 contains 15 residues. V was clipped by 0 bases and J by 6 bases; unmatched bases: 2. Per germline, CDR1 SGHRS and CDR2 YFSETQ. CDR3: CASSLASGRSGELFF. In DNA, the CDR3 is TGCGCCAGCAGCTTGGCTAGCGGGAGATCCGGGGAGCTGTTTTTT.

V is TRBV10-3 and J is TRBJ2-5; 8 bases match TRBD1. The CDR3 length is 14 residues. Trimming cost V 6 bases and J 5 bases; bases outside gene matches: 8. Germline V gene data show CDR1 as ENHRY and CDR2 as SYGVKD. The CDR3 sequence is CAISSDRVYETQYF. The CDR3 nucleotides read TGTGCCATCAGCTCGGACAGGGTGTACGAGACCCAGTACTTC.

The CDR3 DNA reads TGTGCCAGCAGCCCCCTCGAAGGGCAGTATTTT. Translating gives CASSPLEGQYF. The chain couples TRBV11-2 to TRBJ2-3; no clear D gene. The V and J ends lost 5 bases and 11 bases respectively, with 11 bases between them. The CDR3 consists of 11 residues. Germline V lookup: CDR1 SGHAT, CDR2 FQNNGV.

The genes are TRBV7-2 and TRBJ2-1; TRBD2 agrees at 10 bases. Looked up from germline, CDR1 is SGHTA and CDR2 is FQGNSA. The V and J ends lost 2 bases and 7 bases, in that order; junction bases with no gene match: 5. The CDR3 runs 15 residues. This CDR3 reads CASSLSGRALNEQFF. Here the CDR3 DNA reads TGTGCCAGCAGCTTAAGCGGGAGGGCCTTGAATGAGCAGTTCTTC.

The chain carries TRBV7-3 and TRBJ2-5; D not certain. CDR3 length: 14 residues. The germline gives CDR1 SGHTA, CDR2 FQGTGA. Trimming pared 1 base from V and 2 bases from J, leaving 8 bases between. The CDR3 nucleotides read TGTGCCAGCAGCTTAATCGCAGATCAAGAGACCCAGTACTTC. This codes for CASSLIADQETQYF.

This clonotype was observed a few times. The chain combines TRBV7-9 with TRBJ2-3, with 7 bases identical to TRBD2. V lost 5 bases and J lost 4; bases outside the gene matches: 9. The CDR3 runs 15 residues. Germline values: CDR1 SEHNR, CDR2 FQNEAQ (reference sequence). In DNA form, the CDR3 reads TGTGCCAGCAGCCCCCCGGGGGGTTGGGCAGATACGCAGTATTTT. It translates to CASSPPGGWADTQYF.

This sequence joins TRBV7-2 and TRBJ2-7; TRBD2 matches 10 bases. The CDR3 sequence is 15 residues long. V was clipped by 5 bases and J by 0 bases; unmatched bases: 4. Germline V lookup: CDR1 SGHTA, CDR2 FQGNSA. The CDR3 nucleotides read TGTGCCAGCAGCCCTAGCGGGAGCATCTCCTACGAGCAGTACTTC. Its protein product is CASSPSGSISYEQYF.

This clonotype was detected a few times. This chain connects TRBV7-9 to TRBJ2-5; 11 positions match TRBD2. Trimming at V came to 0 bases and at J to 5 bases, leaving 5 bases not matched to a gene. The CDR3 length is 16 residues. Germline CDR1 is SEHNR and CDR2 is FQNEAQ (reference sequence). The chain's CDR3 is CASSLATGTSGETQYF. DNA for the CDR3: TGTGCCAGCAGCTTAGCCACCGGGACTAGCGGTGAGACCCAGTACTTC.

This clonotype appeared many times. The V call is TRBV7-8, the J call TRBJ2-3; D is undetermined. Trimming removed 3 bases at V and 0 bases at J, with 10 bases between. The germline gives CDR1 SGHVS, CDR2 FQNEAQ. The CDR3 contains 15 residues. As DNA, the CDR3 is TGTGCCAGCAGCTTTTCAGTGGGCAGCACAGATACGCAGTATTTT. This gives the protein CASSFSVGSTDTQYF.

Note on this clonotype: One end of the junction fails to match germline, which may point to a read error. The chain joins TRBV7-9 to TRBJ2-4; 10 positions match TRBD1. In germline, CDR1 is SEHNR, CDR2 FQNEAQ (reference sequence). This CDR3 spans 12 amino acids. The DNA for the CDR3 is TGTGCCAGCAGCTTAGGACAGGGGGCGTGCCACTTC. Translated: CASSLGQGACHF.

The rearrangement joins TRBV5-4 to TRBJ2-7, with D possibly being TRBD1 (5 bases). CDR1 and CDR2 (germline): SGHNT, YYREEE (reference sequence). This CDR3 region has 11 residues. The germline V and J ends were trimmed by 7 bases and 4 bases, with 9 bases remaining between them. The CDR3 DNA follows: TGTGCCAGCGGTACAGGTTACGAGCAGTACTTC. This sequence encodes CASGTGYEQYF.

J is TRBJ2-1 and V is TRBV3-1; possible D gene TRBD2, 6 bases. Between the trimmed V and J ends, which lost 1 base and 8 bases, there was a span of 9 bases. The length of the CDR3 is 13 residues. CDR1 and CDR2 (germline): LGHDT, YNNKEL (reference sequence). CDR3 residues: CASSQGWGDEQFF. For the CDR3, the DNA is TGTGCCAGCAGCCAAGGGTGGGGGGATGAGCAGTTCTTC.

This clonotype showed up many times. The chain joins TRBV7-2 to TRBJ2-7; no clear D. V lost 1 base, J lost 3 bases, and 7 bases lay in between. Germline V gene sequence: CDR1 SGHTA, CDR2 FQGNSA. This CDR3 spans 13 amino acids. CDR3 in DNA: TGTGCCAGCAGCTTAGGGCACCGCTACGAGCAGTACTTC. Translating it yields CASSLGHRYEQYF.

The chain combines TRBV7-9 with TRBJ2-7, with D uncertain. The V and J ends lost 7 bases and 0 bases respectively, with 10 bases between them. Germline CDR1 is SEHNR and CDR2 is FQNEAQ (reference sequence). The CDR3 has 13 amino acids. DNA for the CDR3: TGTGCCAGCACCCCAAGCGCCTCCTACGAGCAGTACTTC. Amino acids: CASTPSASYEQYF.

Many counts were recorded for this clonotype. The V gene is TRBV12-5, the J gene TRBJ2-7; TRBD1 aligns across 7 bases. The CDR3 runs 15 residues. V shed 8 bases and J 2 bases; nucleotides not matched to a gene: 12. Germline lookup yields CDR1 LGHNT and CDR2 FRNRAP. CDR3 DNA sequence: TGTGCTAGTCCCTCCACAGGGGTGGGAGCCTACGAGCAGTACTTC. Its protein product is CASPSTGVGAYEQYF.

This clonotype was seen many times. The chain couples TRBV5-1 to TRBJ2-5; 11 positions match TRBD2. The junction had 9 bases not matched to a gene; V was cut back by 4 bases and J by 7 bases. The CDR3 extends over 15 amino acids. Looked up from germline, CDR1 is SGHRS and CDR2 is YFSETQ. DNA for the CDR3: TGCGCCAGCAGCGGCTTGGGACTAGCGGAGGGGACCCAGTACTTC. Its protein product is CASSGLGLAEGTQYF.